Sequencing of this T cell receptor (beta chain) was carried out in a study of spatial heterogeneity in lung cancer. Study background: Sequencing consistently turned up more beta-chain sequences than alpha-chain sequences.

Study-level points and caveats: Higher tumor mutation counts went along with higher counts of expanded intratumoral alpha and beta TCRs.

TCRdb independently ran MiXCR on the 5' RACE reads; one entry per CDR3 protein. The sample contains approximately 12,000 distinct CDR3 sequences, roughly an eighth of which appear only once. By sample fraction, this clonotype is medium-sized. Its antigen is currently unknown. Compared with germline, one end of the junction differs, possibly owing to a read error. Germline assignment: CDR1 SQVTM and CDR2 ANQGSEA. There are 12 residues in the CDR3. Time point reported: sample taken at primary tumor resection. No cells were sorted before sequencing. The whole RNA sequenced was extracted from tumor, nontumor lung or frozen PBMC.

The clonotype originates from a female donor with early-stage non-small cell lung cancer. The material sequenced was lung tumor tissue, taken at surgery. J is TRBJ2-3 and V is TRBV29-1, with D possibly TRBD1 on 6 matching bases. CDR3 DNA: TGCAGCGTTGAAGTCAATCAGGGGACAATTTTTTTT. This gives the protein CSVEVNQGTIFF.